This TCR beta chain is from a study of human T cells and chemical hapten exposure. The wider study: Patients received weekly diphenylcyclopropenone doses to the scalp throughout the approximately 24-week study.

The time point here: patch test 1, 2 weeks after DPC sensitization. The treatment here: therapeutic diphenylcyclopropenone sensitization with weekly scalp DPC. The study drew its donors from alopecia patients who were 18 to 70 years old and suitable for DPC. This clonotype was counted a few times. Individual cDNA molecules had unique molecular identifiers attached to them by the library. TCRdb re-called the RACE reads through MiXCR, storing one row per CDR3 protein. The sample shows roughly 360,000 distinct CDR3 sequences, more than 4.5% of them seen only once. Germline V gene data show CDR1 as DFQATT and CDR2 as SNEGSKA (reference sequence). CDR3 length: 14 amino acids. The ends were cut back, 3 bases at V and 0 bases at J, with 8 bases in the middle.

This chain links TRBV20-1 with TRBJ1-4; TRBD1 might be the D (6 bases). The TCR sequence derives from a woman between 50 and 59 years old with alopecia areata. Some clones in this sample may be carry-over from other donors' samples. The sequences come from whole blood, collected in connection with sensitization to the hapten diphenylcyclopropenone (DPC). The CDR3 DNA reads TGCAGTGCTAGTGCAGGGGCAACTAATGAAAAACTGTTTTTT. It translates to CSASAGATNEKLFF.